The present entry profiles one TCR beta chain with its context. Its antigen is currently unknown. These data come from a study of T cell repertoires in cytomegalovirus infection. Across the study: Recently identified HLA-C-restricted CMV epitopes were used, and well-studied HLA-B-restricted CMV epitopes were used as well. Indicated by public TCR beta signatures were CMV infection and matching HLA type. General study points: Summed frequency of public TCR beta families distinguished CMV carriers with the relevant HLA. It was HLA-C-restricted CMV-specific TCR beta clonotypes that dominated the response ex vivo.

TCRdb reprocessed the reads via MiXCR and lists one record per CDR3 protein. The table lists approximately 340,000 distinct CDR3 sequences, about 28% of them singletons, with 20% in the top ten. This CDR3 has 12 residues. Trimming stripped 6 bases from V and 1 base from J, with 6 bases between. CDR1 is MNHNS, CDR2 SASEGT, per germline. Sample: cultured PBMCs, taken from culture after CMV antigen stimulation. The chain joins TRBV6-1 to TRBJ1-1; D is uncertain. The TCR comes from a human donor in good health (CMV status not recorded). Some clones in this sample may be carry-over from other donors' samples. CDR3 nucleotides: TGTGCCAGCAGGCTGGGGAACACTGAAGCTTTCTTT. It translates to CASRLGNTEAFF.